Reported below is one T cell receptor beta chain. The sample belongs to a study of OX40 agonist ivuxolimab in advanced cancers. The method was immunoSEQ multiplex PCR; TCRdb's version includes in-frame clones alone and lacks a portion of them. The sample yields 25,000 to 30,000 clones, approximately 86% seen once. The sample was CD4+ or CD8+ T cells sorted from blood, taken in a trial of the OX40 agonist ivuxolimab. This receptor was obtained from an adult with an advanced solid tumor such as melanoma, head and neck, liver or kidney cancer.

The CDR3 DNA reads TGCGCCAGCAGCCAAGGGATGGGCCAACCCTACAATGAGCAGTTCTTC. Its protein product is CASSQGMGQPYNEQFF. The chain combines TRBV4-1 with TRBJ2-1; no clear D. The V gene lost 1 base and the J gene lost 2 bases, with 12 bases spanning the gap. In germline, CDR1 is MGHRA, CDR2 YSYEKL. CDR3 length: 16 residues.